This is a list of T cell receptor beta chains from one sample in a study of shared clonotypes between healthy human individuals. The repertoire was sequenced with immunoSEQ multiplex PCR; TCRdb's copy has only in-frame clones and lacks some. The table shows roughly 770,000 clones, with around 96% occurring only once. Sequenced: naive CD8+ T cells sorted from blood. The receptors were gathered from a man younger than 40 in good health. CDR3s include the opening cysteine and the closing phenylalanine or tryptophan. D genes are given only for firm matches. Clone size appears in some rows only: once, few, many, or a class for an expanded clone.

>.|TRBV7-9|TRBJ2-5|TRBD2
TGTGCCAGCAGCACCCCCGGGGCGGGAGATTACGAGACCCAGTACTTC
CASSTPGAGDYETQYF
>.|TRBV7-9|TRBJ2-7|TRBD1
TGTGCCAGCAGCTCACGGGACAGGGAGGTTTACGAGCAGTACTTC
CASSSRDREVYEQYF
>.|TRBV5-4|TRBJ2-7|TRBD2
TGTGCCAGCAGCCGGGAGGGCTCCTACGAGCAGTACTTC
CASSREGSYEQYF
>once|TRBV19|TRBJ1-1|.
TGTGCCAGTAGTACCGGGGCGAACACTGAAGCTTTCTTT
CASSTGANTEAFF
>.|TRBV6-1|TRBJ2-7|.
TGTGCCAGCAGTGATATCATCGCAGGCCCCTACGAGCAGTACTTC
CASSDIIAGPYEQYF
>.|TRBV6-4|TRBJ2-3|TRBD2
TGTGCCAGCAGCGGACTAGCGGGAGGGAGCACAGATACGCAGTATTTT
CASSGLAGGSTDTQYF
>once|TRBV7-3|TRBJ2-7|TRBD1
TGTGCCAGCAGCTTATGGATCGGGGGACAGGGGAATTACGAGCAGTACTTC
CASSLWIGGQGNYEQYF
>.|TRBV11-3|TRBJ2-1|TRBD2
TGTGCCAGCAGCTCTAGAGGGGGGGCTGGACTAGCATATGAGCAGTTCTTC
CASSSRGGAGLAYEQFF
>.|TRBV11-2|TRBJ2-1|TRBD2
TGTGCCAGCAGAAAAGGGTCTAGCGGGGTGGACAATGAGCAGTTCTTC
CASRKGSSGVDNEQFF
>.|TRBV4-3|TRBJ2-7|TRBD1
TGCGCCAGCAGCCTCCGGGACAGGTCCTACGAGCAGTACTTC
CASSLRDRSYEQYF
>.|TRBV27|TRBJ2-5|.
TGTGCCAGCAGTCCCTCCTGGGGACGCCAAGAGACCCAGTACTTC
CASSPSWGRQETQYF
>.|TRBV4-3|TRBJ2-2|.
TGCGCCAGCAGCCAAGATGGGGCGGGGGCTGGAACCGGGGAGCTGTTTTTT
CASSQDGAGAGTGELFF
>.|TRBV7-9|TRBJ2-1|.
TGTGCCAGCAGCCCCCGGACAGCGTCCACCTACAATGAGCAGTTCTTC
CASSPRTASTYNEQFF
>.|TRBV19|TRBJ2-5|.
TGTGCCAGTAGCCCACTGGACAATCGGGAGACCCAGTACTTC
CASSPLDNRETQYF
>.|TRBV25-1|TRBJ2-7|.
TGTGCCAGCAGTTGGAGCCAGGAGCAGTACTTC
CASSWSQEQYF
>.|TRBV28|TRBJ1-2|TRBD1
TGTGCCAGCAGTACTCCAGACAGGGGCTATGGCTACACCTTC
CASSTPDRGYGYTF
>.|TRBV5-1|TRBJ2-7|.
TGCGCCAGCAGCTTGGCATTCGGGCTAGCAATCTACGAGCAGTACTTC
CASSLAFGLAIYEQYF
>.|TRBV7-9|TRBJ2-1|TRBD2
TGTGCCAGCAGCTTAGTTGACACTAGCGGGAGTGGTGAGCAGTTCTTC
CASSLVDTSGSGEQFF
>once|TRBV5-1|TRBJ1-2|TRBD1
TGCGCCAGCAGTGACGGGACAGGGTTTGTCTACACCTTC
CASSDGTGFVYTF
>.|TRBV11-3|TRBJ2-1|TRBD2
TGTGCCAGCAGCCCCTCCGGGGTAGCGGGAGGGTATGAGCAGTTCTTC
CASSPSGVAGGYEQFF
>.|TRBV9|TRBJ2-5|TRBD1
TGTGCCAGCAGCGTAGAGGGGGCCTTAGAGACCCAGTACTTC
CASSVEGALETQYF
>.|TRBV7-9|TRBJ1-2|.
TGTGCCAGCAGCTTAGGCCAGAGTCCCAACTATGGCTACACCTTC
CASSLGQSPNYGYTF
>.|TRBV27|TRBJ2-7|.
TGTGCCAGCAGTCCTGGGCGGGCCTACGAGCAGTACTTC
CASSPGRAYEQYF
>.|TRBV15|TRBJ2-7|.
TGTGCCACCAGCAGAGATACCTACGAGCAGTACTTC
CATSRDTYEQYF
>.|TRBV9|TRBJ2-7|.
TGTGCCAGCAGCGTAGCCGGGACATCTAGCCCCTACGAGCAGTACTTC
CASSVAGTSSPYEQYF
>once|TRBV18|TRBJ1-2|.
TGTGCCAGCTCACAGACAGAAAACTATGGCTACACCTTC
CASSQTENYGYTF
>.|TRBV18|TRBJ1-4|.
TGTGCCAGCTCACCAGGTTTCTACAGGGCCGATGCAACTAATGAAAAACTGTTTTTT
CASSPGFYRADATNEKLFF
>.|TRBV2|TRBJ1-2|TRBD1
TGTGCCACCCCACAGGGACAGACGGATGGCTACACCTTC
CATPQGQTDGYTF
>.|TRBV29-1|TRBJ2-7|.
TGCAGCGTTGCTGTCCAGGGAGCCTACGAGCAGTACTTC
CSVAVQGAYEQYF
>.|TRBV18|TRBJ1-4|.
TGTGCCAGCTCACCTGGAGATGCAACTAATGAAAAACTGTTTTTT
CASSPGDATNEKLFF
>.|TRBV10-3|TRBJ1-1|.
TGTGCCATCCGGGAGTACGGGACTTCGGCACTGAACACTGAAGCTTTCTTT
CAIREYGTSALNTEAFF
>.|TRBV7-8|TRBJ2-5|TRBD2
TGTGCCAGCAGCTTAAGCCTAGCGGGAGGAGAGACCCAGTACTTC
CASSLSLAGGETQYF